A single sample gave rise to the 21 T cell receptor beta chains below, sequenced in a study of vaccination effects on CD4 cells after COVID-19. The data were produced by immunoSEQ multiplex PCR, yet TCRdb's version contains in-frame clones alone and is incomplete. The data show fewer than 35,000 clones, with approximately 72% seen just once and around 28% held by the top ten. Antigen-specific CD4+ T cells expanded by the ViraFEST assay with viral peptide pools were then sequenced. Cultured cells yielded isolated CD4+ T cells after around 10 days. Between March and December 2020, the person had a SARS-CoV-2 infection that PCR confirmed. No antigen has been assigned to these receptors. This material consisted of CD4+ T cells from PBMCs cultured with a peptide pool, taken before COVID-19 vaccination. The receptors derive from a human donor who had a prior SARS-CoV-2 infection.

This chain links TRBV11-3 with TRBJ2-5; 8 bases fit TRBD2. Unmatched junction bases numbered 17, after V lost 5 bases and J lost 6 bases. The CDR3 totals 17 residues. The germline V gene encodes CDR1 SGHNT and CDR2 YENEEA. CDR3 coding DNA: TGTGCCAGCAGCCCGAAGAAGTGGACTAGCCAACCTAAGACCCAGTACTTC. Protein sequence: CASSPKKWTSQPKTQYF.

This clone has a single count. The chain has TRBV5-1 and TRBJ2-3; no reliable D call. CDR1 is SGHRS, CDR2 YFSETQ, per germline. Trimming removed 1 base from V and 4 bases from J, with 10 bases in between. The CDR3 has 14 residues. This CDR3 is CASSLQASADTQYF. The CDR3 DNA is TGCGCCAGCAGCTTGCAGGCTTCGGCAGATACGCAGTATTTT.

This clone was counted only a few times. The chain uses TRBV7-2 and TRBJ1-5; no reliable D call. Germline V lookup: CDR1 SGHTA, CDR2 FQGNSA. Trimming pared 4 bases from V and 1 base from J, leaving 8 bases between. This CDR3 is built from 14 residues. The CDR3: CASSYQESNQPQHF. The CDR3 DNA sequence: TGTGCCAGCAGCTATCAGGAAAGCAATCAGCCCCAGCATTTT. Full variable domain (rest looked up from reference TRBV7-2 and TRBJ1-5): GAGVSQSPSNKVTEKGKDVELRCDPISGHTALYWYRQSLGQGLEFLIYFQGNSAPDKSGLPSDRFSAERTGGSVSTLTIQRTQQEDSAVYLCASSYQESNQPQHFGDGTRLSIL.

The chain carries TRBV29-1 and TRBJ1-3; 10 nucleotides match TRBD1. There are 13 residues in the CDR3. Germline lookup yields CDR1 SQVTM and CDR2 ANQGSEA. V lost 7 bases to trimming and J lost 10 bases; unmatched junction nucleotides: 10. This chain's CDR3 is CSALDRGQRTIYF. In nucleotides, the CDR3 is TGCAGCGCCCTCGACAGGGGGCAAAGGACCATATATTTT.

The CDR3 region is CASSLATGLHYNEQFF. CDR3 DNA: TGTGCCAGCAGCCTTGCTACGGGACTTCACTACAATGAGCAGTTCTTC. The chain links TRBV5-6 to TRBJ2-1, with D possibly being TRBD2 (6 bases). Germline lookup yields CDR1 SGHDT and CDR2 YYEEEE. The CDR3 runs 16 residues. The germline V and J ends were trimmed by 4 bases and 3 bases, with 17 bases remaining between them.

The rearrangement joins TRBV2 to TRBJ2-1; TRBD2 agrees at 11 bases. Germline V gene data show CDR1 as SNHLY and CDR2 as FYNNEI. The trim removed 5 bases at V and 3 bases at J, leaving 6 bases unmatched. This CDR3 has 16 amino acids. This chain's CDR3 is CASSLRLAGYYNEQFF. The CDR3 DNA reads TGTGCCAGCAGTCTTCGACTAGCGGGATACTACAATGAGCAGTTCTTC.

The chain uses TRBV18 and TRBJ2-6; 7 bases agree with TRBD1. Trimming at V came to 2 bases and at J to 0 bases, leaving 7 bases not matched to a gene. Germline values: CDR1 KGHSH, CDR2 LQKENI. CDR3 length: 18 amino acids. CDR3 nucleotide sequence: TGTGCCAGCTCACCAAAGGGGGCCCCCCTCTCTGGGGCCAACGTCCTGACTTTC. It codes for CASSPKGAPLSGANVLTF.

The rearrangement uses TRBV7-6 and TRBJ2-1; D uncertain. Trimming cost V 4 bases and J 2 bases, with 9 bases left between them. Germline CDR1 SGHVS, CDR2 FNYEAQ. This CDR3 is 14 amino acids long. The DNA of the CDR3 is TGTGCCAGCAGCTCGGATATAACCTACAATGAGCAGTTCTTC. It yields the protein CASSSDITYNEQFF.

The J gene is TRBJ2-7, the V gene TRBV18; TRBD1 might be the D (6 bases). The V gene's germline CDR1 is KGHSH and CDR2 LQKENI. The germline V and J ends were trimmed by 1 base and 5 bases, with 9 bases remaining between them. The CDR3 spans 13 residues. Here the CDR3 reads CASSPLQGDEQYF. CDR3 in DNA: TGTGCCAGCTCACCACTACAGGGTGACGAGCAGTACTTC.

This clone was picked up one time. V usage is TRBV14 and J usage is TRBJ2-7; D could derive from TRBD1 or TRBD2 (6 bases each). Trimming cost V 1 base and J 5 bases, with 21 bases left between them. Germline V gives CDR1 SGHDN, CDR2 FVKESK. The CDR3 is 17 amino acids. The CDR3 DNA sequence: TGTGCCAGCAGCCAAGCTCCTCCGGGGGCGGGGTCTAACGAGCAGTACTTC. Translated, it gives CASSQAPPGAGSNEQYF.

This clone was counted only a few times. The chain has TRBV6-5 and TRBJ1-3, with D maybe TRBD1 (5 bases). The CDR3 loop spans 16 amino acids. Trimming removed 4 bases from V and 0 bases from J, with 13 bases in between. Germline-derived CDR1 and CDR2 are MNHEY and SVGAGI. CDR3 protein: CASSSSGTLSGNTIYF. The CDR3, as DNA: TGTGCCAGCAGTTCATCCGGGACCCTCTCTGGAAACACCATATATTTT.

The chain has TRBV7-3 and TRBJ2-2, with 7 positions matching TRBD2. Germline V lookup: CDR1 SGHTA, CDR2 FQGTGA. The ends lost 3 bases at V and 3 bases at J; junction bases unmatched: 4. This CDR3 is 15 amino acids long. The DNA for the CDR3 is TGTGCCAGCAGCTTCACGGGGGGACACACCGGGGAGCTGTTTTTT. It yields the protein CASSFTGGHTGELFF.

The count of this clone is one. The chain recombines TRBV6-6 with TRBJ2-3; TRBD2 matches 8 bases. Per the germline V gene, CDR1 is MNHNY and CDR2 is SVGAGI (reference sequence). The J segment lost 5 bases and the V segment lost 2 bases, leaving 9 bases of the junction unmatched. The CDR3 contains 16 residues. CDR3 in DNA: TGTGCCAGCAGTTACCAAAGCGGGAGTGGCGGAGATACGCAGTATTTT. It is translated as CASSYQSGSGGDTQYF.

The V gene is TRBV11-2, the J gene TRBJ2-1; TRBD1 aligns across 8 bases. This CDR3 has 15 residues. V dropped 5 bases and J dropped 8; count of bases not matched to a gene: 11. Germline V gene data show CDR1 as SGHAT and CDR2 as FQNNGV. CDR3: CASSTRQGNLHEQFF. The CDR3 coding sequence is TGTGCCAGCAGCACCAGACAGGGGAACCTCCATGAGCAGTTCTTC.

DNA of the CDR3: TGCGCCAGCAGCTTCCGGGGGGTGGAAGGAAACACCATATATTTT. Translating it yields CASSFRGVEGNTIYF. The gene calls are TRBV5-1 and TRBJ1-3; weak D call: TRBD1 (5 bases). Trimming removed 2 bases at V and 4 bases at J, with 13 bases between. Germline V lookup: CDR1 SGHRS, CDR2 YFSETQ. This CDR3 comprises 15 residues.

This chain joins TRBV4-2 and TRBJ1-1; D is unresolved. This CDR3 contains 15 residues. The germline V gene encodes CDR1 LGHNA and CDR2 YNFKEQ. The germline V and J ends were trimmed by 2 bases and 4 bases, with 14 bases remaining between them. CDR3 bases: TGTGCCAGCAGCCAACCTGAAACTAGGATCACTGAAGCTTTCTTT. Its translation: CASSQPETRITEAFF.

This chain uses TRBV2 with TRBJ2-5; 13 bases match TRBD2. CDR1 and CDR2 (germline): SNHLY, FYNNEI. CDR3 size: 14 residues. V lost 10 bases and J lost 3; bases outside the gene matches: 5. As DNA, the CDR3 is TGTGCCACCGGGACTAGCGGGGCAGAAGAGACCCAGTACTTC. Translated: CATGTSGAEETQYF.

The gene calls are TRBV19 and TRBJ1-2; D is undetermined. The V end was cut by 5 bases, the J end by 3 bases, with 10 bases between. Germline V gene lookup returns CDR1 LNHDA and CDR2 SQIVND (reference sequence). The CDR3 is 13 residues long. The CDR3, as DNA: TGTGCCAGTAGTCTTGAGGGATACTATGGCTACACCTTC. Translation: CASSLEGYYGYTF. Filled out from reference TRBV19 and TRBJ1-2, the complete variable domain reads DGGITQSPKYLFRKEGQNVTLSCEQNLNHDAMYWYRQDPGQGLRLIYYSQIVNDFQKGDIAEGYSVSREKKESFPLTVTSAQKNPTAFYLCASSLEGYYGYTFGSGTRLTVV.

The V gene is TRBV5-1, the J gene TRBJ2-7, with 9 bases fitting TRBD1. Germline CDR1 reads SGHRS; CDR2 reads YFSETQ. CDR3 length: 15 residues. The junction had 9 bases not matched to a gene; V was cut back by 4 bases and J by 4 bases. Here the CDR3 DNA reads TGCGCCAGCAGCATAGGACAGGGGCTCCCTTACGAGCAGTACTTC. This codes for CASSIGQGLPYEQYF.

This sequence joins TRBV12-3 or TRBV12-4 and TRBJ1-2; tentative D call: TRBD1 (5 bases). The CDR3 totals 12 residues. V was shortened by 7 bases and J by 8 bases, with 14 bases between the two germline ends. CDR3 coding DNA: TGTGCCAGCAACCAGGGCCTTAGCGGCTACACCTTC. Translating gives CASNQGLSGYTF.

This sequence joins TRBV7-9 and TRBJ2-3; D gene uncertain. The CDR3 totals 16 residues. V lost 4 bases and J 5 bases, leaving 19 bases between the germline ends. Germline-derived CDR1 and CDR2 are SEHNR and FQNEAQ (reference sequence). CDR3 nucleotides: TGTGCCAGCAGCTGGGTTGTGGACCACACTGGAGATACGCAGTATTTT. Its translation is CASSWVVDHTGDTQYF. Supplemented by reference TRBV7-9 and TRBJ2-3, the full variable domain reads DTGVSQNPRHKITKRGQNVTFRCDPISEHNRLYWYRQTLGQGPEFLTYFQNEAQLEKSRLLSDRFSAERPKGSFSTLEIQRTEQGDSAMYLCASSWVVDHTGDTQYFGPGTRLTVL.